This TCR beta chain originates from a study of blood T cells in healthy people across ages. Using a J-beta primer mix together with a sample-barcoded 5' primer, a second PCR was run for roughly 6 to 12 cycles. TCRdb ran MiXCR on the 5' RACE reads and lists one entry per CDR3 protein. Of 1.5 million to 2 million distinct CDR3 sequences detected, around half appear once; the ten largest clones hold roughly 2.1%. This CDR3 region has 16 residues. CDR1 is SGHVS and CDR2 is FNYEAQ in the germline V gene. Losses at the gene ends were 5 bases for V and 0 bases for J; bases not matched to a gene: 7. As for this clonotype: What it binds is not known.

Study-level points and caveats: Estimates of total diversity, which came from one million sequenced T cells, were considered to be underestimates.

Material for sequencing was blood. The sequence was collected from a middle-aged woman in good health. The V gene is TRBV7-6, the J gene TRBJ2-3, with 8 bases fitting TRBD1. CDR3 nucleotides: TGTGCCAGCAGCCCCCGACAGGGGAAAAGCACAGATACGCAGTATTTT. This translates into CASSPRQGKSTDTQYF. Combining the CDR3 with reference TRBV7-6 and TRBJ2-3 gives the whole variable domain GAGVSQSPRYKVTKRGQDVALRCDPISGHVSLYWYRQALGQGPEFLTYFNYEAQQDKSGLPNDRFSAERPEGSISTLTIQRTEQRDSAMYRCASSPRQGKSTDTQYFGPGTRLTVL.